This note documents a single T cell receptor (beta chain) sequence. Its matching antigen is unknown. Each CDR3 protein is one row after TCRdb ran MiXCR on the 5' RACE reads. The sample includes almost 400,000 distinct CDR3 sequences, 20% to 25% of them seen just once. This sample is part of a study of CD8 T cells in ankylosing spondylitis. The CDR3 has 16 amino acids. V was clipped by 5 bases and J by 8 bases; unmatched bases: 11. General observations from the study: Characteristic, it appeared, of ankylosing spondylitis blood was a TCR beta motif of roughly 8 highly homologous variants.

The TCR originated in a male donor with ankylosing spondylitis. The chain employs TRBV12-3 or TRBV12-4 and TRBJ2-1, with TRBD1 matching 11 bases. The sequencing sample was made of blood, either unsorted or a sorted T cell fraction (not recorded which). The CDR3 DNA is TGTGCCAGCAGTATCTCGGGGACAGGGGGTACAGATGAGCAGTTCTTC. Translated: CASSISGTGGTDEQFF.